These T cell receptor beta chains were read from a single sample in a study of T cells in Graves' hyperthyroidism and ophthalmopathy. One entry per CDR3 protein results from TCRdb running MiXCR on the multiplex PCR reads. The repertoire holds fewer than 650,000 distinct CDR3 sequences, with around 14% as singletons. Material: blood. The origin of the receptors is a young woman with Graves' ophthalmopathy. Each CDR3 is given with its conserved first and last residue. The D gene is left open where the match is weak. Rows give clone size only sometimes, using once, few, many, or a class for an expanded clone.

v_call	j_call	clone_size	cdr3_length	d_call	cdr3_nt	cdr3_aa
TRBV11-2	TRBJ2-3	many	15	NA	TGTGCCAGCAGCTTAATACAGGGACGCACAGATACGCAGTATTTT	CASSLIQGRTDTQYF
TRBV18	TRBJ2-4	many	16	NA	TGTGCCAGCTCACCACCGTTATGGTTAGCCAAAAACATTCAGTACTTC	CASSPPLWLAKNIQYF
TRBV2	TRBJ1-1	many	14	NA	TGTGCCAGCACCCTACAGGGTTTCGACACTGAAGCTTTCTTT	CASTLQGFDTEAFF
TRBV20-1	TRBJ2-7	NA	16	TRBD2	TGCGGTGCTAGATCTTCTAACCCTAGCGGGAGTTACGAGCAGTACTTC	CGARSSNPSGSYEQYF
TRBV19	TRBJ2-1	NA	17	TRBD2	TGTGCCAGTAGTAAGGGGAGCGGGAGGGAACCTTACAATGAGCAGTTCTTC	CASSKGSGREPYNEQFF
TRBV28	TRBJ1-2	NA	14	NA	TGTGCCAGCAGTTTGGGGGGGCAGACCTATGGCTACACCTTC	CASSLGGQTYGYTF
TRBV10-3	TRBJ2-7	NA	12	NA	TGTGCCATCAGTGAAGACAGCTACGAGCAGTACTTC	CAISEDSYEQYF
TRBV19	TRBJ1-5	NA	14	TRBD1	TGTGCCAGTGCCAGGACAGGTGGGGATCAGCCCCAGCATTTT	CASARTGGDQPQHF
TRBV24-1	TRBJ2-5	many	13	NA	TGTGCCACCAGTGATCCTACAGGGTTGACCCAGTACTTC	CATSDPTGLTQYF
TRBV12-3/TRBV12-4	TRBJ1-5	many	15	TRBD1	TGTGCCAGCAGAGAGACAGGGTGGGAGAATCAGCCCCAGCATTTT	CASRETGWENQPQHF
TRBV27	TRBJ2-1	many	16	TRBD2	TGTGCCAGCAGTTTAGTGGGGACTAGCGGCGACAATGAGCAGTTCTTC	CASSLVGTSGDNEQFF
TRBV2	TRBJ2-1	many	14	TRBD1	TGTGCCAGCAGTGATGGGGGACAGTACAATGAGCAGTTCTTC	CASSDGGQYNEQFF
TRBV18	TRBJ2-3	few	17	NA	TGTGCCAGCTCACCGGTCCGGACACCGGCGTTTGGGGATACGCAGTATTTT	CASSPVRTPAFGDTQYF
TRBV4-3	TRBJ2-3	few	17	NA	TGCGCCAGCAGCCAAGACCGGACTTCGTTGGGCACAGATACGCAGTATTTT	CASSQDRTSLGTDTQYF
TRBV29-1	TRBJ1-4	NA	11	NA	TGCAGCGTTGAATCGGGGGGAAAACTGTTTTTT	CSVESGGKLFF
TRBV20-1	TRBJ2-1	many	15	TRBD2	TGCAGTGCTAGAAGGGCGGGAGTAGTGGACAATGAGCAGTTCTTC	CSARRAGVVDNEQFF
TRBV20-1	TRBJ2-3	few	14	NA	TGCAGTGCTACCGGGACGGACAACACAGATACGCAGTATTTT	CSATGTDNTDTQYF
TRBV6-1	TRBJ2-7	many	14	TRBD1	TGTGCCAGCAGAAGGGGGCAGGGGGCCTACGAGCAGTACTTC	CASRRGQGAYEQYF
TRBV5-4	TRBJ1-2	NA	12	NA	TGTGCCAGCAGCACGGACCTCTATGGCTACACCTTC	CASSTDLYGYTF
TRBV4-1	TRBJ1-2	NA	15	NA	TGCGCCAGCAGCCGACCGGTGACAGGCGTCTATGGCTACACCTTC	CASSRPVTGVYGYTF
TRBV4-2	TRBJ1-4	NA	16	TRBD1	TGTGCCAGCAGCCAAGATAGGGCAGGGGGAAGGGAAAAACTGTTTTTT	CASSQDRAGGREKLFF
TRBV20-1	TRBJ2-7	many	16	NA	TGCAGTGCTAGGCGGGCGGGATCCACTCAGCAGGGCGAGCAGTACTTC	CSARRAGSTQQGEQYF
TRBV7-8	TRBJ2-7	many	14	TRBD2	TGTGCCAGCAGCTTAAAGGCTAGCGGAAACGAGCAGTACTTC	CASSLKASGNEQYF
TRBV12-3/TRBV12-4	TRBJ1-2	many	15	NA	TGTGCCAGCAGGACTTTTATATGGGGGCGAGGGGGCTACACCTTC	CASRTFIWGRGGYTF
TRBV20-1	TRBJ2-1	many	16	NA	TGCAGTGCACCCTCAACAGGGTCCCCCGTCTACAATGAGCAGTTCTTC	CSAPSTGSPVYNEQFF
TRBV5-1	TRBJ2-3	many	15	TRBD1	TGCGCCAGCAGCCCCCGGACAGGACTCACAGATACGCAGTATTTT	CASSPRTGLTDTQYF
TRBV20-1	TRBJ2-7	NA	13	TRBD2	TGCAGTGCTATCGGGGGGGGGCTATACGAGCAGTACTTC	CSAIGGGLYEQYF
TRBV7-7	TRBJ2-1	few	13	TRBD1	TGTGCTAGCAGCCCTAGACAGGGCTATGAGCAGTTCTTC	CASSPRQGYEQFF
TRBV27	TRBJ1-2	many	16	NA	TGTGCCAGCAGTTCACAACCAAGACAGGACCACTATGGCTACACCTTC	CASSSQPRQDHYGYTF
TRBV24-1	TRBJ1-2	NA	18	TRBD1	TGTGCCAGCAGTGACGAGGCACAAACAGGGGGCGCAAGCTATGGCTACACCTTC	CASSDEAQTGGASYGYTF
TRBV6-1	TRBJ2-6	many	15	TRBD1	TGTGCCACCGGGACAGGGGGCTCTGGGGCCAACGTCCTGACTTTC	CATGTGGSGANVLTF
TRBV7-9	TRBJ2-2	many	16	TRBD1	TGTGCCAGCAGCTCAATACAGGGGGCTGACACCGGGGAGCTGTTTTTT	CASSSIQGADTGELFF
TRBV5-1	TRBJ2-7	few	14	NA	TGCGCCAGCAGCTTGGACCAGGCAACGTACGAGCAGTACTTC	CASSLDQATYEQYF
TRBV11-1	TRBJ2-7	NA	15	TRBD2	TGTGCCAGCAGCATCACTAGCGGGAGAATCAACGAGCAGTACTTC	CASSITSGRINEQYF
TRBV27	TRBJ2-7	many	16	TRBD1	TGTGCCAGCACTCTCACCTGGGGACAGGTGGAAAGCGAGCAGTACTTC	CASTLTWGQVESEQYF
TRBV9	TRBJ1-1	NA	15	NA	TGTGCCAGCAGCGGCCAAGGGATTTTGAACACTGAAGCTTTCTTT	CASSGQGILNTEAFF